This T cell receptor beta chain is from a study of blood T cell repertoires in COVID-19. The overall study: Sites across the United States, Italy and Spain contributed samples from acute and convalescent COVID-19. The cDNA or gDNA used as material had been derived from T cells, B-cell-depleted T cells, or PBMCs.

CDR1 and CDR2 (germline): MDHEN, SYDVKM. J gave up 4 bases and V 5 bases, and 7 bases lay outside the gene matches. The CDR3 sequence is 14 residues long. As processed by the authors: Reference gene primer amplification gave nucleated cell count estimates. The assay was immunoSEQ multiplex PCR, and TCRdb's table has in-frame clones only and misses some. V, J and clone size derive from that table, while D and trimming were established from the DNA sequence. The table includes more than 120,000 clones, about 83% detected once. The sample comprised peripheral blood. V and J are TRBV28 and TRBJ2-7; the match to TRBD2 covers 8 bases. The TCR originated in a woman between 50 and 59 years old with active or convalescent COVID-19. CDR3 in DNA: TGTGCCAGCAGTGGGATGGGACTAGTTTACGAGCAGTACTTC. This translates into CASSGMGLVYEQYF.